The clone carrying this TCR beta chain was picked up one time. Its specificity is unknown. The data belong to a study of shared clonotypes between healthy human individuals. Across the study: Every donor yielded three CD4 naive, three CD4 memory, two CD8 naive and one CD8 memory plate.

Whole-study results and caveats: It was anticipated that sequencing depth would influence how many clonotypes donors shared.

Per the original data handling: ImmunoSEQ output lacked quality scores and full-length reads, limiting matched filtering. This table comes from immunoSEQ multiplex PCR, and its TCRdb copy is limited to in-frame clones, with some not included. V and J calls and clone size come straight from that table; D and trimming were deduced from the DNA. Seen here are around 2.1 million clones, about 92% observed once, and the top ten hold under 2%. Terminally differentiated effector memory CD45RA+ cells were excluded from the naive CD8 cells, which were CD45RO-negative and positively selected for CCR7. The TCR was taken from a man younger than 35 in good health. Some clones in this sample may be carry-over from other donors' samples. Sequencing was performed on naive CD8+ T cells from PBMCs.

In nucleotides, the CDR3 is TGTGCCATCACAGGGACTAGCGGGAGCAATGAGCAGTTCTTC. Protein: CAITGTSGSNEQFF. The chain joins TRBV10-3 to TRBJ2-1, with TRBD2 matching 14 bases. The J segment lost 6 bases and the V segment lost 7 bases, leaving 2 bases of the junction unmatched. The CDR3 has 14 residues. Germline CDR1 reads ENHRY; CDR2 reads SYGVKD.